This TCR beta chain stems from a study of cytomegalovirus exposure and HLA in healthy donors. General observations from the study: It is likely that the observed cluster of highly shared sequence variants was a sequencing artifact. A later look showed TCR association rates differing by HLA locus, highest for DRB1 and lowest for HLA-C.

Germline loops: CDR1 LNHDA, CDR2 SQIVND (reference sequence). The CDR3 is 14 residues long. V shed 5 bases and J shed 2 bases, with 13 bases lying between them. A remark on this clone: Its antigen is not known.

PCR was performed using 60 Vbeta and 13 Jbeta primers. In the original processing: Around 10 million shared chains were among approximately 87 million unique TCR beta chains counted in a later analysis. Clones were sequenced by immunoSEQ multiplex PCR, and TCRdb holds only the in-frame ones, with some missing. The DNA was the basis for D and trimming; V, J and clone size are from that table. This sample has tens of thousands of clones, with around 83% found just once. The rearrangement links TRBV19 to TRBJ2-7, with D possibly matching TRBD2 (6 bases). The source of this sequence is a woman younger than 35 in good health and CMV-seronegative. Sequencing used PBMCs. Written as DNA, the CDR3 is TGTGCCAGTAGTCCCGCGACGGGGGCCTACGAGCAGTACTTC. This sequence encodes CASSPATGAYEQYF.